One sample yielded the 2 T cell receptor beta chains listed below, sequenced in a study of cytomegalovirus exposure and HLA in healthy donors. PCR amplification relied on 60 Vbeta primers (plus 13 Jbeta primers). The repertoire was sequenced with immunoSEQ multiplex PCR; TCRdb's copy has only in-frame clones and lacks some. The table records about 160,000 clones, roughly 77% of them present only once. The sample taken for sequencing was PBMCs. The receptors come from a man aged 50 or older in good health and CMV-seropositive.

The chain couples TRBV19 to TRBJ1-2; no reliable D call. Germline CDR1 reads LNHDA; CDR2 reads SQIVND (reference sequence). CDR3 length equals 17 residues. The V end was cut by 0 bases, the J end by 0 bases, with 14 bases between. The CDR3 spells CASSIEGRIFTNYGYTF. CDR3 nucleotide sequence: TGTGCCAGTAGTATAGAGGGCAGAATTTTTACTAACTATGGCTACACCTTC.

The gene calls are TRBV28 and TRBJ2-7; 10 bases are a match to TRBD1. Germline V gene data show CDR1 as MDHEN and CDR2 as SYDVKM. CDR3 length equals 18 residues. The junction had 13 bases not matched to a gene; V was cut back by 2 bases and J by 3 bases. CDR3 coding DNA: TGTGCCAGCAGTTTACCGCTAGGGCGACAGGGGGCATACTACGAGCAGTACTTC. Encoded protein: CASSLPLGRQGAYYEQYF.